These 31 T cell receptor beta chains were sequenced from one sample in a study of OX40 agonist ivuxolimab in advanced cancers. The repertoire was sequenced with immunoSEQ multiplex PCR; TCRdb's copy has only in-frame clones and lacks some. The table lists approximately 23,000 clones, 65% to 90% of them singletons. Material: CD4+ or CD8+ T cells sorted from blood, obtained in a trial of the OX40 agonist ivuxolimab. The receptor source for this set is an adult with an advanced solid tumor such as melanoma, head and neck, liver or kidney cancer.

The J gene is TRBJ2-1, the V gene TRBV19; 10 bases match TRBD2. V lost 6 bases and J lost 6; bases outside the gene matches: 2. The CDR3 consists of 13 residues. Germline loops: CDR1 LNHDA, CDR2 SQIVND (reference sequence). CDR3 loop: CASSWTSGNEQFF. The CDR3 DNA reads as TGTGCCAGTAGCTGGACTAGCGGCAATGAGCAGTTCTTC.

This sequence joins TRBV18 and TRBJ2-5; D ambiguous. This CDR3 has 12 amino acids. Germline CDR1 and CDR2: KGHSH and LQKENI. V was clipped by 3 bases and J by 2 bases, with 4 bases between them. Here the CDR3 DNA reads TGTGCCAGCTCACCCGAACAAGAGACCCAGTACTTC. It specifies CASSPEQETQYF.

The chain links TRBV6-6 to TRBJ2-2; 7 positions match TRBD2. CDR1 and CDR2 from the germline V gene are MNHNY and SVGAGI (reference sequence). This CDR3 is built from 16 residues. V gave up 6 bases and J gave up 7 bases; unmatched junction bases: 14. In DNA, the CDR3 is TGTGCCAGCAGCATGACAAGCGGGATGGTCGGCGGGGAGCTGTTTTTT. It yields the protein CASSMTSGMVGGELFF.

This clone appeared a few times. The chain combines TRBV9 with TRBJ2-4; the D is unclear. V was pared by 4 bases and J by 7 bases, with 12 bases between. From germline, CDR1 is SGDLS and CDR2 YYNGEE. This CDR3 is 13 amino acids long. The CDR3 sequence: CASSPSVGNIQYF. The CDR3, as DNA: TGTGCCAGCAGCCCCTCTGTGGGGAACATTCAGTACTTC.

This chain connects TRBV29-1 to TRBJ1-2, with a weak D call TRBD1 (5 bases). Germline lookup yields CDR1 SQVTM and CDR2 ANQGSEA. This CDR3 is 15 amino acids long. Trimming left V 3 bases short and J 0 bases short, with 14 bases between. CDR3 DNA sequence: TGCAGCGTTGAGAGCGTCGGGACCACTAACTATGGCTACACCTTC. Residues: CSVESVGTTNYGYTF.

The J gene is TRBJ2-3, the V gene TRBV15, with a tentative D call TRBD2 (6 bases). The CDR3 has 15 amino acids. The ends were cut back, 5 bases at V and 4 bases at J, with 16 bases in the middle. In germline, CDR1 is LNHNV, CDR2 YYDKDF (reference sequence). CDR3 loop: CATSPQGGEADTQYF. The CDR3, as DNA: TGTGCCACCAGCCCGCAGGGAGGAGAGGCAGATACGCAGTATTTT.

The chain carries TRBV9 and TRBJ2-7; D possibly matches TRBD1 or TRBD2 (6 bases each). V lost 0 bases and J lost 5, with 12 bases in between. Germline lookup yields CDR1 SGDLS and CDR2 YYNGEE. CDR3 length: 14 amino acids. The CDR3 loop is CASSVEEGDDEQYF. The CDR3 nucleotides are TGTGCCAGCAGCGTAGAGGAGGGGGACGACGAGCAGTACTTC.

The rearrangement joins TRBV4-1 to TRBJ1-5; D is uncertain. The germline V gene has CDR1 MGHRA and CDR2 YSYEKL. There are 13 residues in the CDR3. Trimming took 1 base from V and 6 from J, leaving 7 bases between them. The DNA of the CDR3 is TGCGCCAGCAGCCAAGGGGTTGGTCAGCCCCAGCATTTT. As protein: CASSQGVGQPQHF.

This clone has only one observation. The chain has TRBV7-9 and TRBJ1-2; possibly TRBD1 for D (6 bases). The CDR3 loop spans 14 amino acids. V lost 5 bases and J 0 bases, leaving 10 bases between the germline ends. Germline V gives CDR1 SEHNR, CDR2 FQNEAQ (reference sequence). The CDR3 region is CASSNWTANYGYTF. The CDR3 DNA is TGTGCCAGCAGCAACTGGACAGCTAACTATGGCTACACCTTC.

The CDR3 region is CASSQDLAETYEQYF. The CDR3 region has the DNA TGCGCCAGCAGCCAAGATCTGGCTGAAACCTACGAGCAGTACTTC. V is TRBV4-1 and J is TRBJ2-7; no firm D call. CDR1 is MGHRA, CDR2 YSYEKL, per germline. With 0 bases removed from V and 2 bases from J, the gap between germline ends came to 11 bases. The CDR3 extends over 15 amino acids.

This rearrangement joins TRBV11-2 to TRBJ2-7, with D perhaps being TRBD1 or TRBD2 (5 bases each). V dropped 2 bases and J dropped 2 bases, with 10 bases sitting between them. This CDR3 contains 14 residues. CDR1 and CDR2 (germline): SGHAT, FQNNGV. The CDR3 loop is CASSLSGRPYEQYF. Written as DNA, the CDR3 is TGTGCCAGCAGCTTATCGGGGCGCCCCTACGAGCAGTACTTC.

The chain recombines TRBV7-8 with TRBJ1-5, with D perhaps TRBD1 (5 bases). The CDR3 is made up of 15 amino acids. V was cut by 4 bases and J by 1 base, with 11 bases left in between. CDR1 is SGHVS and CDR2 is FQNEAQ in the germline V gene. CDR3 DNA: TGTGCCAGCAGCTCCTCAGGGACGAGCAATCAGCCCCAGCATTTT. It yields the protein CASSSSGTSNQPQHF.

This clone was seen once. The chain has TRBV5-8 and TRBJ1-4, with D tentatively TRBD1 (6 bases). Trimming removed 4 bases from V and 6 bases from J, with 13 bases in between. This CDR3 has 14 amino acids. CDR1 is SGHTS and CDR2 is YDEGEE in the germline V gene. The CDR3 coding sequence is TGTGCCAGCAGCGCGAGGGCAGGGGATGAAAAACTGTTTTTT. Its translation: CASSARAGDEKLFF.

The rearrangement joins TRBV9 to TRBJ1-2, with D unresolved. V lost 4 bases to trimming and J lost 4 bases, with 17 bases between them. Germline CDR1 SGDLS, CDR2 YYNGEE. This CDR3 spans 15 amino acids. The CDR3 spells CASSREGWGSYGYTF. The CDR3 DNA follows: TGTGCCAGCAGCCGGGAAGGTTGGGGTTCCTATGGCTACACCTTC.

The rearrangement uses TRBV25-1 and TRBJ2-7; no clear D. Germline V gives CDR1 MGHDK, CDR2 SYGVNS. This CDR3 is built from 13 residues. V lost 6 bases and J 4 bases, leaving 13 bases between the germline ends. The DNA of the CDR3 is TGTGCCAGCAGCGCACAAATGAAGTACGAGCAGTACTTC. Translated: CASSAQMKYEQYF.

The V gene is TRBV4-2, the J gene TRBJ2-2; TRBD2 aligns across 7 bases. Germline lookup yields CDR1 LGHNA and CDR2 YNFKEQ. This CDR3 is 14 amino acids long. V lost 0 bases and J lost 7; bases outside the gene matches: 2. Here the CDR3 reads CASSQDPSGGELFF. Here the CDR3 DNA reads TGTGCCAGCAGCCAAGACCCTAGCGGCGGGGAGCTGTTTTTT.

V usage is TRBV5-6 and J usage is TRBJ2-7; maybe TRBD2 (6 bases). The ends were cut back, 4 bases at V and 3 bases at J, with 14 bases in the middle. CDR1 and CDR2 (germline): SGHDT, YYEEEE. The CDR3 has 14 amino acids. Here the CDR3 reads CASSTGTGNYEQYF. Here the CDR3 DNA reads TGTGCCAGCAGCACCGGGACTGGGAACTACGAGCAGTACTTC.

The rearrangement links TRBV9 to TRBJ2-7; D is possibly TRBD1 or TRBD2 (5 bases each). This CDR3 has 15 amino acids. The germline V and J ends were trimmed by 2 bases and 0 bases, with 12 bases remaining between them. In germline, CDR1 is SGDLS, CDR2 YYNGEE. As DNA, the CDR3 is TGTGCCAGCAGCGTTTCGGGGCACATCTCCTACGAGCAGTACTTC. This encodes CASSVSGHISYEQYF.

The DNA for the CDR3 is TGTGCCAGCAGCCATGGGGCGGGTTCCTACAATGAGCAGTTCTTC. This encodes CASSHGAGSYNEQFF. The chain couples TRBV14 to TRBJ2-1, with D perhaps matching TRBD1 or TRBD2 (5 bases each). The ends were cut back, 3 bases at V and 1 base at J, with 10 bases in the middle. The CDR3 contains 15 residues. Germline values: CDR1 SGHDN, CDR2 FVKESK.

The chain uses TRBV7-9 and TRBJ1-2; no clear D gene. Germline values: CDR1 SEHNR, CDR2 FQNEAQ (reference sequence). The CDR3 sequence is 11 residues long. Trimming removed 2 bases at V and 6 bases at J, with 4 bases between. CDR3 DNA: TGTGCCAGCAGCTTAATTCATGGCTACACCTTC. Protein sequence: CASSLIHGYTF.

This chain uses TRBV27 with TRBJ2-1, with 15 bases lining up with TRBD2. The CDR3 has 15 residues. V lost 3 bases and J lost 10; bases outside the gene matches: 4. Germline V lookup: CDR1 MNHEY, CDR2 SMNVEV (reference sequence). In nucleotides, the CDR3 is TGTGCCAGCAGTTTTCGGACTAGCGGGAGGGAAGAGCAGTTCTTC. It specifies CASSFRTSGREEQFF.

In DNA, the CDR3 is TGTGCCAGCAGCGGCTCGGGACGGGAGTCCTACGAGCAGTACTTC. Amino acids: CASSGSGRESYEQYF. The chain employs TRBV7-6 and TRBJ2-7, with D tentatively TRBD2 (6 bases). V was trimmed by 5 bases and J by 1 base, leaving 15 bases between them. Germline CDR1 SGHVS, CDR2 FNYEAQ. The CDR3 is made up of 15 amino acids.

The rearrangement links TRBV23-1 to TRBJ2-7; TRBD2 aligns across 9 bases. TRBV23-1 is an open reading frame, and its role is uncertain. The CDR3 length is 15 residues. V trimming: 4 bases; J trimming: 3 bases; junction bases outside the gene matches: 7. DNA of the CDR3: TGCGCCAGCAGTCCGGAGTATAGCGGGAGCTACGAGCAGTACTTC. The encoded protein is CASSPEYSGSYEQYF.

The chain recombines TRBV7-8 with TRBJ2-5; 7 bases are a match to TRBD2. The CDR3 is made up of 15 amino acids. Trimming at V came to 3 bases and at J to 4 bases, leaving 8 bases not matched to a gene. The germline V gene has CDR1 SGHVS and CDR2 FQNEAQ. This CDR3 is CASSLNSGGGETQYF. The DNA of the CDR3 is TGTGCCAGCAGCTTGAATTCGGGAGGAGGAGAGACCCAGTACTTC.

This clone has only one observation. CDR3 amino acids: CASSLATVYPGEQYF. The CDR3 nucleotides read TGTGCCAGCAGCTTAGCGACGGTTTATCCGGGCGAGCAGTACTTC. The rearrangement links TRBV11-1 to TRBJ2-7, with unresolved D. The CDR3 extends over 15 amino acids. V was pared by 0 bases and J by 6 bases, with 15 bases between. Germline assignment: CDR1 SGHAT and CDR2 FQDESV (reference sequence).

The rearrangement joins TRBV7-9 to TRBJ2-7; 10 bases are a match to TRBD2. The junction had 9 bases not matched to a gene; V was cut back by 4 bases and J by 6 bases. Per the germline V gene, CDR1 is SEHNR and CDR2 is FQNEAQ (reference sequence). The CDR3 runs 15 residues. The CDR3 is CASSSRASGSLEQYF. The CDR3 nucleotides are TGTGCCAGCAGCTCCCGGGCTAGCGGGAGTCTCGAGCAGTACTTC.

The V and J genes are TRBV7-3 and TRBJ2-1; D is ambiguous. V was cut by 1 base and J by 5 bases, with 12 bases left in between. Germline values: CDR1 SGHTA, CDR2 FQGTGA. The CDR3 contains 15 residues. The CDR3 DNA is TGTGCCAGCAGCTTAAATTTCGGACCGAACAATGAGCAGTTCTTC. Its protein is CASSLNFGPNNEQFF. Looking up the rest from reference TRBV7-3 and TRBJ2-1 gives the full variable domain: GAGVSQTPSNKVTEKGKYVELRCDPISGHTALYWYRQSLGQGPEFLIYFQGTGAADDSGLPNDRFFAVRPEGSVSTLKIQRTERGDSAVYLCASSLNFGPNNEQFFGPGTRLTVL.

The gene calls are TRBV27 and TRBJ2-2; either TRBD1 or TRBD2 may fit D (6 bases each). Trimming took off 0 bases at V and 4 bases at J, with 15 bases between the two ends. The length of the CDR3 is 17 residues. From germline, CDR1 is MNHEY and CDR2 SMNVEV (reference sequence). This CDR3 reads CASSLSMWGARTGELFF. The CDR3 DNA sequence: TGTGCCAGCAGTTTATCGATGTGGGGGGCGCGCACCGGGGAGCTGTTTTTT.

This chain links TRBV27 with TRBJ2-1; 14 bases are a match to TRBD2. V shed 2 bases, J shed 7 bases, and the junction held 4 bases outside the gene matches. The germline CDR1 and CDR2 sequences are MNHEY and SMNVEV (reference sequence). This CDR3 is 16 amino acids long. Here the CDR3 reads CASSLIGLAGGNEQFF. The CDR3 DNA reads TGTGCCAGCAGTTTAATCGGACTAGCGGGAGGTAATGAGCAGTTCTTC.

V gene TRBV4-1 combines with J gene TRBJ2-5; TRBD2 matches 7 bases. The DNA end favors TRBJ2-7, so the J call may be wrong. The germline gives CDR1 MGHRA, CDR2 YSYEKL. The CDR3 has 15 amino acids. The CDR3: CASTPFGLEDAEQYF. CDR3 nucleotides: TGCGCCAGCACCCCTTTCGGACTAGAGGACGCCGAGCAGTACTTC.

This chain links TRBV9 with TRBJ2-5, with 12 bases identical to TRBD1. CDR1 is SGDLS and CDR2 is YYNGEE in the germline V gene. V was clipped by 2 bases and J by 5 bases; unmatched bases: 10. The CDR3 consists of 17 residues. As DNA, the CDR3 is TGTGCCAGCAGCGTTGGGGGACAGGGGGCCGAGCCGGAGACCCAGTACTTC. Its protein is CASSVGGQGAEPETQYF.